This entry concerns a single T cell receptor (beta chain). Its matching antigen is unknown. These data are taken from a study of OX40 agonist ivuxolimab in advanced cancers. Study observations and caveats: At doses 0.1 to 3.0 mg/kg, CD4+ and CD8+ clones expanded.

There are 15 residues in the CDR3. Unmatched junction bases numbered 2, after V lost 1 base and J lost 4 bases. Germline CDR1 and CDR2: MGHDK and SYGVNS. Measured with immunoSEQ multiplex PCR; TCRdb has only the in-frame clones, and not every one. The data show some 77,000 clones, around 92% seen once. Patients were ineligible given autoimmune disease history or systemic immunosuppression. This chain links TRBV25-1 with TRBJ1-5, with 9 nucleotides matching TRBD1. This receptor was obtained from an adult with an advanced solid tumor such as melanoma, head and neck, liver or kidney cancer. This sample comprised CD4+ or CD8+ T cells sorted from blood, obtained in a trial of the OX40 agonist ivuxolimab. The CDR3 here is CASSESGQGNQPQHF. CDR3 sequence (DNA): TGTGCCAGCAGTGAATCTGGACAGGGGAATCAGCCCCAGCATTTT.